This T cell receptor (beta chain) stems from a study of shared clonotypes between healthy human individuals. Profiling relied on immunoSEQ multiplex PCR, and the TCRdb table lists in-frame clones only, not all of them. In the table there are about 600,000 clones, roughly 97% of which are singletons. Germline values: CDR1 MNHEY, CDR2 SMNVEV (reference sequence). CDR3 size: 16 residues. The specimen was naive CD4+ T cells sorted from blood. The subset here: CD45RA+ positively selected. V usage is TRBV27 and J usage is TRBJ2-5; D ambiguous. The J call may not be correct, given that the DNA end is closer to TRBJ2-7. The TCR was taken from a woman in her 30s in good health. CDR3 sequence: CASSLLGSRASYEQYF. CDR3 sequence (DNA): TGTGCCAGCAGTTTGCTAGGCAGCCGGGCCTCCTACGAGCAGTACTTC.